The T cell receptor (beta chain) described here comes from a study of cytomegalovirus exposure and HLA in healthy donors. Study-level background: Later, an analysis reported that the 110 or so validation repertoires had used the same platform as the 500 to 750 first-cohort repertoires.

Study outcomes and limitations: In vitro testing confirmed a few CMV-associated chains as specific for CMV antigens. Some TCR beta chains (around 180 of them) were listed as cytomegalovirus-associated.

The donors were members of the validation cohort, which comprised 90 to 150 subjects and was separate from the first cohort of 600 to 850 subjects. In regard to this clone: Its antigen is unknown. At one end the junction does not follow the germline gene, possibly because of a read error.

Some clones are missing from TCRdb's copy, which holds only in-frame ones; the method was immunoSEQ multiplex PCR. The sample holds 130,000 to 150,000 clones, approximately 88% seen once. The receptor's source is a man between 18 and 35 years old in good health and CMV-seropositive. Sequencing input: PBMCs.

In DNA, the CDR3 is TGCGCCAACAGCTTAGGACCCACTAGCCCCCTTGAGGAGCAGTACTTC. Its protein product is CANSLGPTSPLEEQYF. V usage is TRBV5-1 and J usage is TRBJ2-7, with D maybe TRBD2 (6 bases). The CDR3 consists of 16 residues. The germline V gene encodes CDR1 SGHRS and CDR2 YFSETQ.